This TCR beta chain was captured by sequencing in a study of CD8+ T cells in alopecia areata. Overall study findings and caveats: Scalp repertoires also include resident alphabeta T cells from normal skin.

In regard to this clone: The antigen is not known.

Extracted RNA was reverse transcribed, and the resulting cDNA served as sequencing template. Here immunoSEQ multiplex PCR was the method, and the copy in TCRdb shows in-frame clones only, minus some. This table has 95,000 to 110,000 clones, less than 70% appearing once. This TCR derives from a human donor in good health. Sequencing was performed on CD4+ T cells sorted from blood.

The CDR3 region is CASSLMGGPRHSNQPQHF. CDR3 bases: TGTGCCAGCAGTTTAATGGGCGGGCCGAGACATAGCAATCAGCCCCAGCATTTT. The rearrangement uses TRBV28 and TRBJ1-5; unclear D gene. The ends were cut back, 2 bases at V and 0 bases at J, with 17 bases in the middle. The CDR3 is 18 residues long. Germline V lookup: CDR1 MDHEN, CDR2 SYDVKM.